This T cell receptor beta chain was sequenced in a study of identical twins (dated by TCRdb to 2016 to 2018). Looking at the study overall: To test whether fetal clonotypes persist, the study used deep sequencing on TCR alpha and beta repertoires from monozygotic twins, unrelated adults of various ages, and cord blood. To rule out contamination, replicate twin experiments were performed at different times with different library preparation protocols.

The library was prepared using 5' RACE. Sequencing instrument: Illumina HiSeq 2000. Template switching added a universal primer binding site, and the final cDNA carried a unique molecular identifier that allowed TCR cDNA molecules to be counted accurately. First-strand cDNA for TCR alpha and beta chains was synthesized from specific primers in the conserved constant-segment region. To control for contamination, each cDNA library was double barcoded with a SMART-Mk sample barcode plus Illumina barcodes. TruSeq adapter sequences and Illumina sample barcodes were added in two successive PCR steps. TCR alpha and beta cDNA libraries were sequenced on the Illumina HiSeq platform with custom primers. As for how the authors treated the data: Raw reads were processed with MiGEC to extract unique molecular identifiers, and MiXCR was used to determine CDR3 positions. Recombination models were inferred per individual with the repgenHMM and IGoR tools using an EM algorithm. The analysis of shared clonotypes was done with the tcR package in R, with sharing normalized by the product of cloneset sizes. To study raw recombination free of thymic and clonal selection effects, out-of-frame nonproductive sequences were analyzed. Clones were called with MiXCR by TCRdb after fastp trimmed the public reads at Q25, and only in-frame beta chains were retained. Every CDR3 protein is listed once, alongside the most common genes and DNA of its rows. TCRdb's processing, not the study's, gives the V and J calls here. This sample comprises 1,800,000 or so distinct CDR3 sequences, about 31% of them detected only once. Jointly, the top ten make up about 0.25% of the sample.

Turning to this clonotype: This clone's antigen is unknown. Base qualities are missing; no much larger clone stands one base away.

Every donor was a healthy Caucasian. Spanning cysteine to phenylalanine, the CDR3 consists of 16 amino acids. Kept here is only the CDR3 DNA, which spans 48 bases and is read in frame from base 1. From a lookup of the germline V gene, CDR1 and CDR2 are KGHDR and SFDVKD. Germline trimming amounts to 3 bases on V and 6 bases on J, with 9 as the count of junction bases outside the gene matches. On the study overall, not on this receptor specifically: Out-of-frame TCR alpha sharing in monozygotic twins was systematically underestimated by recombination models, whereas sharing between unrelated individuals was in agreement with the recombination models. Because the same donors could not be followed over many years, the conclusions depended on cross-sectional statistical analysis. Compared with coincidental sharing between unrelated individuals, out-of-frame TCR alpha sequences shared between twins showed an excess of sequences with low generation probability. Abundant cord blood beta clonotypes had fewer insertions, young adult naive repertoires showed a similar but weaker trend, and memory repertoires showed no such trend. In beta out-of-frame sequences, excess twin sharing was weaker, because having fewer shared sequences lowered the signal-to-noise ratio. Zero-insertion analyses could be partly confounded by invariant T cells such as MAIT and iNKT, although diverse VJ usage argued against such confounding for most clonotypes.

Material: cord blood. The rearranged chain carries TRBV24-1 and TRBJ2-1, with TRBD2 matching 8 junction bases. This sequence originates from a newborn girl in good health. The DNA is TGTGCCACCAGTGATGCCGGGACTAGTAAAGGCAATGAGCAGTTCTTC. The translation is CATSDAGTSKGNEQFF.